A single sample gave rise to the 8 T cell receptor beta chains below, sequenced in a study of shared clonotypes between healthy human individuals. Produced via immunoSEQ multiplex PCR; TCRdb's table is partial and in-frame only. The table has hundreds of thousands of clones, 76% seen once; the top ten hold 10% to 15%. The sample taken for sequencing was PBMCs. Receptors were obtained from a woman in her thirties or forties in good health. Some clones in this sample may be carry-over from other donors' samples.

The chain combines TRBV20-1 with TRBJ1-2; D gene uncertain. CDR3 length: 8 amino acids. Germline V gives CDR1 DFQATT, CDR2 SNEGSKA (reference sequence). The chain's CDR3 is CTAGGYTF. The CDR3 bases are TGCACTGCGGGGGGCTACACCTTC.

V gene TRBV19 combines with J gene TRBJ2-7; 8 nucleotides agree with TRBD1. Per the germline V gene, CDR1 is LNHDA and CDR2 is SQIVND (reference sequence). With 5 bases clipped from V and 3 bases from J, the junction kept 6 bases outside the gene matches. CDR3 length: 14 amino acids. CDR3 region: CASSPRTGSYEQYF. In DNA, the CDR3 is TGTGCCAGTAGTCCACGGACAGGGAGCTACGAGCAGTACTTC.

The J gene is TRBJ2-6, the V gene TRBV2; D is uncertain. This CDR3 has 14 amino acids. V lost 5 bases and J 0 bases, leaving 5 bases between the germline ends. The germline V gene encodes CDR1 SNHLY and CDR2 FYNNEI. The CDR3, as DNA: TGTGCCAGCAGTCCCCTCTCTGGGGCCAACGTCCTGACTTTC. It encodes CASSPLSGANVLTF.

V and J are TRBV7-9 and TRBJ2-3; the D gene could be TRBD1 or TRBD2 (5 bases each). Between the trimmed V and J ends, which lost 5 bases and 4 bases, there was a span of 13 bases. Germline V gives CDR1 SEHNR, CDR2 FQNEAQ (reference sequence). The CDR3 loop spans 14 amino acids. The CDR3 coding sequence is TGTGCCAGCAGCCTGGGGGTAGCATCAGATACGCAGTATTTT. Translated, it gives CASSLGVASDTQYF.

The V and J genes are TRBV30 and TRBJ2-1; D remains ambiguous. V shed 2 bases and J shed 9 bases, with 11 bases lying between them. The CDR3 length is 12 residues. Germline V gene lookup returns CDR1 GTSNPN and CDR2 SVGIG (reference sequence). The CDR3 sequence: CAWSFLLSEQFF. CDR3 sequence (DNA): TGTGCCTGGAGTTTTCTACTTAGTGAGCAGTTCTTC.

The CDR3 DNA follows: TGTGCCAGCTCACCACCGGGGACAGGGAGAAATCTTGAGCAGTTCTTC. It specifies CASSPPGTGRNLEQFF. This rearrangement joins TRBV18 to TRBJ2-1, with TRBD1 matching 9 bases. In germline, CDR1 is KGHSH, CDR2 LQKENI. The CDR3 spans 16 residues. V shed 0 bases and J 9 bases; nucleotides not matched to a gene: 9.

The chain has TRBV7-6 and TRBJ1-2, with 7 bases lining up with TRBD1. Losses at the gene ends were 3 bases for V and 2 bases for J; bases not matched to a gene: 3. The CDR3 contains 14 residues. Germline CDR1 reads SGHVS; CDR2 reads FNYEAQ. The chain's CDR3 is CASSFETGNYGYTF. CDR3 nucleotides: TGTGCCAGCAGCTTCGAGACAGGGAACTATGGCTACACCTTC.

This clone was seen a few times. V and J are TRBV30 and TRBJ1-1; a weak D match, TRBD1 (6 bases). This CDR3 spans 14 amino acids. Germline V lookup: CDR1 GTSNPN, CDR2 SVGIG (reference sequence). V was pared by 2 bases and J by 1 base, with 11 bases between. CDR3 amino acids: CAWSTGTTNTEAFF. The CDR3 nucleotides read TGTGCCTGGAGTACCGGGACAACGAACACTGAAGCTTTCTTT. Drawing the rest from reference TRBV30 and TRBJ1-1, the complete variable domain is SQTIHQWPATLVQPVGSPLSLECTVEGTSNPNLYWYRQAAGRGLQLLFYSVGIGQISSEVPQNLSASRPQDRQFILSSKKLLLSDSGFYLCAWSTGTTNTEAFFGQGTRLTVV.